This TCR beta chain was recorded in a study of T cells in Graves' hyperthyroidism and ophthalmopathy. RNA transcripts gave rise to amplified TCR beta CDR3 regions. During a first-round RT-PCR of the TCR CDR3, the HTBI primer set was used. TCRdb fed the multiplex PCR reads into MiXCR, producing one record per CDR3 protein. The sample records 500,000 to 550,000 distinct CDR3 sequences, less than 25% being singletons. Trimming pared 6 bases from V and 3 bases from J, leaving 18 bases between. The CDR3 is 15 residues long. Germline V gene sequence: CDR1 MNHNS, CDR2 SASEGT. The chain recombines TRBV6-1 with TRBJ2-7; D might be TRBD1 or TRBD2, each matching 7 bases. This TCR was recovered from a young man with Graves' hyperthyroidism. The sample comprised blood. CDR3 amino acids: CASSPRGGTHYEQYF. The CDR3 bases are TGTGCCAGCAGCCCCAGGGGGGGGACCCACTACGAGCAGTACTTC.